A single sample is the source of the 27 T cell receptor beta chains below, sequenced in a study of blood T cell repertoires in COVID-19. TCRdb's table, derived via immunoSEQ multiplex PCR, lists solely in-frame clones and lacks some. The table lists 490,000 or so clones, 88% of them singletons. Sequenced material: PBMCs or T cells enriched from blood (not recorded which). Receptors originate from a woman aged 55-69 years who had recovered from COVID-19.

The rearrangement uses TRBV10-3 and TRBJ2-3, with TRBD1 as a possible D gene (6 bases). With 3 bases removed from V and 1 base from J, the gap between germline ends came to 8 bases. Germline V CDR1 and CDR2: ENHRY, SYGVKD. This CDR3 is 14 amino acids long. CDR3 region: CAISDRGGTDTQYF. The CDR3 DNA reads as TGTGCCATCAGTGACAGGGGAGGCACAGATACGCAGTATTTT.

The genes are TRBV4-1 and TRBJ2-2; 7 bases agree with TRBD1. V was clipped by 5 bases and J by 13 bases; unmatched bases: 19. The germline V gene encodes CDR1 MGHRA and CDR2 YSYEKL. The CDR3 spans 16 residues. This CDR3 is CASSEGLQGQSRSLFF. CDR3 nucleotides: TGCGCCAGCAGCGAGGGGCTACAGGGGCAGAGCCGGTCGCTGTTTTTT.

J is TRBJ2-3 and V is TRBV29-1; a possible D gene is TRBD1 (6 bases). CDR1 SQVTM and CDR2 ANQGSEA come from the germline V gene. The CDR3 is 15 residues long. V gave up 4 bases and J gave up 5 bases, with 19 bases separating them. The DNA for the CDR3 is TGCAGCGTTGTGCGAAGTTGGGTCAGGGGAGATACGCAGTATTTT. Amino acid sequence: CSVVRSWVRGDTQYF.

This clone was counted a single time. The V call is TRBV2, the J call TRBJ2-3; perhaps TRBD2 as D (5 bases). Trimming took 8 bases from V and 0 from J, leaving 12 bases between them. CDR3 length: 14 amino acids. Germline-derived CDR1 and CDR2 are SNHLY and FYNNEI. DNA of the CDR3: TGTGCCAGCGGGAGTTTCTCTAGCACAGATACGCAGTATTTT. Its translation: CASGSFSSTDTQYF. Full variable domain (missing parts from reference TRBV2 and TRBJ2-3): EPEVTQTPSHQVTQMGQEVILRCVPISNHLYFYWYRQILGQKVEFLVSFYNNEISEKSEIFDDQFSVERPDGSNFTLKIRSTKLEDSAMYFCASGSFSSTDTQYFGPGTRLTVL.

This chain connects TRBV6-5 to TRBJ2-5; 11 positions match TRBD2. Germline loops: CDR1 MNHEY, CDR2 SVGAGI. The CDR3 has 14 residues. The ends lost 6 bases at V and 5 bases at J; junction bases unmatched: 5. CDR3 sequence (DNA): TGTGCCAGCAGGGTAGCGGGGGGGCTGGAGACCCAGTACTTC. Its protein is CASRVAGGLETQYF.

The chain has TRBV2 and TRBJ2-2; tentatively, D is TRBD1 (5 bases). V shed 7 bases and J shed 3 bases, with 9 bases lying between them. The CDR3 is 13 amino acids. Germline values: CDR1 SNHLY, CDR2 FYNNEI. The CDR3 region is CASTQGDTGELFF. CDR3 bases: TGTGCCAGCACGCAGGGTGACACCGGGGAGCTGTTTTTT. Supplemented by reference TRBV2 and TRBJ2-2, the full variable domain reads EPEVTQTPSHQVTQMGQEVILRCVPISNHLYFYWYRQILGQKVEFLVSFYNNEISEKSEIFDDQFSVERPDGSNFTLKIRSTKLEDSAMYFCASTQGDTGELFFGEGSRLTVL.

The CDR3 loop is CASSYREGILQYF. The CDR3 nucleotides read TGTGCCAGCAGTTACAGGGAGGGGATTCTTCAGTACTTC. The chain uses TRBV6-5 and TRBJ2-4, with 7 positions matching TRBD2. Trimming took 2 bases from V and 11 from J; bases not matched to a gene: 6. Germline CDR1 and CDR2: MNHEY and SVGAGI. This CDR3 is 13 amino acids long.

The chain combines TRBV25-1 with TRBJ1-5, with D tentatively TRBD1 (6 bases). V was trimmed by 11 bases and J by 2 bases, leaving 16 bases between them. Germline loops: CDR1 MGHDK, CDR2 SYGVNS. This CDR3 has 14 residues. The CDR3 here is CAGDQTGGNQPQHF. CDR3 DNA sequence: TGTGCCGGGGACCAGACAGGAGGCAATCAGCCCCAGCATTTT.

The chain combines TRBV30 with TRBJ2-3; 8 bases match TRBD2. J lost 4 bases, V lost 0 bases, and 6 bases had no gene match. Germline CDR1 is GTSNPN and CDR2 is SVGIG (reference sequence). The CDR3 totals 15 residues. The CDR3 bases are TGTGCCTGGAGTGTACCCAGCGGGGGCCCAGATACGCAGTATTTT. This translates into CAWSVPSGGPDTQYF.

The rearrangement uses TRBV6-5 and TRBJ1-4; D perhaps matches TRBD1 (5 bases). This CDR3 is 14 amino acids long. The ends were cut back, 4 bases at V and 8 bases at J, with 14 bases in the middle. CDR1 is MNHEY, CDR2 SVGAGI, per germline. CDR3 protein: CASSSAFDSEKLFF. DNA of the CDR3: TGTGCCAGCAGTTCCGCCTTCGACAGCGAAAAACTGTTTTTT.

This rearrangement joins TRBV5-1 to TRBJ1-1; D is possibly TRBD1 (5 bases). Germline values: CDR1 SGHRS, CDR2 YFSETQ. Trimming stripped 0 bases from V and 7 bases from J, with 13 bases between. The CDR3 sequence is 14 residues long. The CDR3 DNA reads TGCGCCAGCAGCTTGGCGGGGGAATGGGGTGAAGCTTTCTTT. It translates to CASSLAGEWGEAFF.

The gene calls are TRBV24-1 and TRBJ2-3; 8 nucleotides agree with TRBD1. V gave up 3 bases and J gave up 5 bases; unmatched junction bases: 6. Looked up from germline, CDR1 is KGHDR and CDR2 is SFDVKD. The CDR3 sequence is 15 residues long. CDR3 sequence (DNA): TGTGCCACCAGTGATCAGGGGGCGCCTGAAGATACGCAGTATTTT. This encodes CATSDQGAPEDTQYF.

The chain links TRBV19 to TRBJ2-2; D call uncertain. The germline V gene has CDR1 LNHDA and CDR2 SQIVND (reference sequence). V lost 6 bases, J lost 5 bases, and 4 bases lay in between. This CDR3 comprises 11 residues. CDR3 DNA sequence: TGTGCCAGTAGCCCTACCGGGGAGCTGTTTTTT. Its protein product is CASSPTGELFF.

The V gene is TRBV5-1, the J gene TRBJ2-1, with D maybe TRBD1 (5 bases). This CDR3 contains 14 residues. CDR1 is SGHRS, CDR2 YFSETQ, per germline. Trimming took 1 base from V and 5 from J, leaving 10 bases between them. The CDR3 region is CASSLSRADNEQFF. DNA for the CDR3: TGCGCCAGCAGCTTGAGCAGGGCGGACAATGAGCAGTTCTTC.

The chain carries TRBV4-1 and TRBJ2-7, with 8 positions matching TRBD1. Germline assignment: CDR1 MGHRA and CDR2 YSYEKL. There are 14 residues in the CDR3. V was clipped by 1 base and J by 6 bases; unmatched bases: 5. In DNA form, the CDR3 reads TGCGCCAGCAGCCAAGCCAGGGGGCAAGGCGAGCAGTACTTC. It is translated as CASSQARGQGEQYF.

The V gene is TRBV2, the J gene TRBJ2-7; D is uncertain. The CDR3 is made up of 12 amino acids. In germline, CDR1 is SNHLY, CDR2 FYNNEI. V lost 3 bases and J lost 10, with 13 bases in between. The chain's CDR3 is CASSEARSTQYF. DNA of the CDR3: TGTGCCAGCAGTGAGGCCCGGAGCACTCAGTACTTC. Drawing the rest from reference TRBV2 and TRBJ2-7, the complete variable domain is EPEVTQTPSHQVTQMGQEVILRCVPISNHLYFYWYRQILGQKVEFLVSFYNNEISEKSEIFDDQFSVERPDGSNFTLKIRSTKLEDSAMYFCASSEARSTQYFGPGTRLTVT.

This sequence joins TRBV5-4 and TRBJ1-1; TRBD1 matches at 7 bases. This CDR3 contains 13 residues. V gave up 2 bases and J gave up 8 bases; unmatched junction bases: 6. Per the germline V gene, CDR1 is SGHNT and CDR2 is YYREEE (reference sequence). The CDR3 sequence is CASSLGQVREAFF. DNA of the CDR3: TGTGCCAGCAGCTTAGGACAGGTCCGGGAAGCTTTCTTT. The variable domain in full, completed from reference TRBV5-4 and TRBJ1-1, reads ETGVTQSPTHLIKTRGQQVTLRCSSQSGHNTVSWYQQALGQGPQFIFQYYREEENGRGNFPPRFSGLQFPNYSSELNVNALELDDSALYLCASSLGQVREAFFGQGTRLTVV.

This clone was observed a handful of times. This rearrangement joins TRBV24-1 to TRBJ1-3; D is unclear. CDR3 length: 13 residues. Trimming left V 7 bases short and J 1 base short, with 7 bases between. Germline V gene lookup returns CDR1 KGHDR and CDR2 SFDVKD. Here the CDR3 reads CATSRSSGNTIYF. The CDR3, as DNA: TGTGCCACCAGCCGGAGTTCTGGAAACACCATATATTTT.

This chain uses TRBV3-1 (or the pseudogene TRBV3-2) with TRBJ1-2; weak D call: TRBD1 (6 bases). This CDR3 has 15 residues. The germline V gene encodes CDR1 LGHDT and CDR2 YNNKEL (reference sequence). Trimming pared 0 bases from V and 7 bases from J, leaving 15 bases between. In DNA form, the CDR3 reads TGTGCCAGCAGCCAAGATACCACCTCCAGGGGTGGCTACACCTTC. Translation gives CASSQDTTSRGGYTF.

V and J are TRBV18 and TRBJ1-2; a weak D match, TRBD1 (6 bases). The CDR3 consists of 13 residues. Germline V gene sequence: CDR1 KGHSH, CDR2 LQKENI. V was clipped by 1 base and J by 8 bases, with 11 bases between them. CDR3 protein: CASSPLQGEGYTF. As DNA, the CDR3 is TGTGCCAGCTCACCACTACAGGGAGAAGGCTACACCTTC.

V and J are TRBV27 and TRBJ2-1; D may be TRBD2 (7 bases). Per the germline V gene, CDR1 is MNHEY and CDR2 is SMNVEV (reference sequence). The CDR3 has 14 amino acids. Trimming stripped 6 bases from V and 4 bases from J, with 13 bases between. The CDR3 DNA reads as TGTGCCAGCAGGGGGCGGGGGCGATACAATGAGCAGTTCTTC. Amino acids: CASRGRGRYNEQFF.

The rearrangement links TRBV10-2 to TRBJ2-5; possible D gene TRBD1, 6 bases. V gave up 0 bases and J gave up 5 bases, with 13 bases separating them. The CDR3 spans 15 residues. CDR1 and CDR2 from the germline V gene are WSHSY and SAAADI. Here the CDR3 DNA reads TGCGCCAGCAGTGAGTCCCAGGGGAAGGGGGAGACCCAGTACTTC. Encoded protein: CASSESQGKGETQYF.

This chain links TRBV10-1 with TRBJ2-5; 15 bases map to TRBD2. Unmatched junction bases numbered 11, after V lost 5 bases and J lost 7 bases. The CDR3 is 17 residues long. Germline-derived CDR1 and CDR2 are WNHNN and SYGVQD (reference sequence). CDR3 sequence (DNA): TGCGCCAGCAGTCCGGGACTAGCGGGGGGCCCCCAGGGGACCCAGTACTTC. It translates to CASSPGLAGGPQGTQYF.

This clone was observed once. This chain links TRBV27 with TRBJ1-5; TRBD1 might be the D (5 bases). CDR3 size: 17 residues. Trimming stripped 4 bases from V and 5 bases from J, with 21 bases between. Germline CDR1 reads MNHEY; CDR2 reads SMNVEV (reference sequence). CDR3 residues: CASSSLAPWGGHQPQHF. CDR3 bases: TGTGCCAGCAGTTCCCTCGCCCCATGGGGGGGACATCAGCCCCAGCATTTT.

This CDR3 is CASSPLSNEQFF. The CDR3 nucleotides are TGTGCCAGCTCACCCCTGTCCAATGAGCAGTTCTTC. This sequence joins TRBV18 and TRBJ2-1; D is unclear. Germline CDR1 is KGHSH and CDR2 is LQKENI. This CDR3 is built from 12 residues. Trimming took 3 bases from V and 6 from J, leaving 6 bases between them.

V is TRBV27 and J is TRBJ2-3; D is unresolved. The CDR3 has 16 amino acids. Germline V gene lookup returns CDR1 MNHEY and CDR2 SMNVEV (reference sequence). Trimming shortened V by 5 bases and J by 0 bases, and 15 bases separated the two germline ends. CDR3 DNA: TGTGCCAGCAGTCCAGATTCAGTGACTAGCACAGATACGCAGTATTTT. It yields the protein CASSPDSVTSTDTQYF.

This chain links TRBV30 with TRBJ2-1; 11 nucleotides line up with TRBD1. V was pared by 5 bases and J by 4 bases, with 4 bases of the junction left unmatched. This CDR3 region has 14 residues. Germline V gene lookup returns CDR1 GTSNPN and CDR2 SVGIG (reference sequence). DNA of the CDR3: TGTGCCTGGGCCGGGACAGGGGGGTACAATGAGCAGTTCTTC. It encodes CAWAGTGGYNEQFF.